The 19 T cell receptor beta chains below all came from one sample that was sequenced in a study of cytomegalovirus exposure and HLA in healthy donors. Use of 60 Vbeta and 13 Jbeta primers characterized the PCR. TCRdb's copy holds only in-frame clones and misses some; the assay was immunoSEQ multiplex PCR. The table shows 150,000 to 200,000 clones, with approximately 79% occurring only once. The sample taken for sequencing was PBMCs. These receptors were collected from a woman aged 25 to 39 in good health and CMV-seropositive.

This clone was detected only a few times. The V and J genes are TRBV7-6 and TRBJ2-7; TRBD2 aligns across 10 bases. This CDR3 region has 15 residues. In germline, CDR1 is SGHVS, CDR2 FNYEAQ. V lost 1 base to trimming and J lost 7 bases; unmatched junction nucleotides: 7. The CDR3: CASSLVLAGVAEQYF. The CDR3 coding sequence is TGTGCCAGCAGCTTAGTGCTAGCGGGGGTCGCTGAGCAGTACTTC.

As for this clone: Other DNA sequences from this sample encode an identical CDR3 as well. The chain's CDR3 is CASSPGQGFDEQYF. For the CDR3, the DNA is TGCGCCAGCAGCCCCGGACAGGGTTTCGACGAGCAGTACTTC. The genes are TRBV5-1 and TRBJ2-7; 8 bases map to TRBD1. Germline CDR1 is SGHRS and CDR2 is YFSETQ. CDR3 length: 14 residues. Unmatched junction bases numbered 8, after V lost 4 bases and J lost 5 bases.

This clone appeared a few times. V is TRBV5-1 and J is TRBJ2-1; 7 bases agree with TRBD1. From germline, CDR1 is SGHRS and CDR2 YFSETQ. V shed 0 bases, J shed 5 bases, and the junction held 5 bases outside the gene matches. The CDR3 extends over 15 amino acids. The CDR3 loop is CASSLDRGGNNEQFF. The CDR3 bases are TGCGCCAGCAGCTTGGACAGGGGTGGGAACAATGAGCAGTTCTTC.

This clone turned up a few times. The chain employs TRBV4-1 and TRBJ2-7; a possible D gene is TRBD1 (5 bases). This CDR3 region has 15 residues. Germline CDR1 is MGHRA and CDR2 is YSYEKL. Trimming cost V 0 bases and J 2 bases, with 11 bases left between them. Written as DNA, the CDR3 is TGCGCCAGCAGCCAAGATTTCAGGGAAACCTACGAGCAGTACTTC. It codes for CASSQDFRETYEQYF.

The CDR3 spells CASSPQRYANTGELFF. The CDR3 nucleotides are TGTGCCAGCTCACCACAGCGGTACGCGAACACCGGGGAGCTGTTTTTT. The chain links TRBV18 to TRBJ2-2, with TRBD2 as a possible D gene (5 bases). Per germline, CDR1 KGHSH and CDR2 LQKENI. CDR3 length: 16 residues. Between the trimmed V and J ends, which lost 1 base and 0 bases, there was a span of 9 bases. The full variable domain, rest sourced from reference TRBV18 and TRBJ2-2, is NAGVMQNPRHLVRRRGQEARLRCSPMKGHSHVYWYRQLPEEGLKFMVYLQKENIIDESGMPKERFSAEFPKEGPSILRIQQVVRGDSAAYFCASSPQRYANTGELFFGEGSRLTVL.

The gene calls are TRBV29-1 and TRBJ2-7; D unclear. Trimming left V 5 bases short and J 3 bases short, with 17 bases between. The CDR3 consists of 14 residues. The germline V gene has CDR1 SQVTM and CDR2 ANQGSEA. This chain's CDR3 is CSVPNDERSYEQYF. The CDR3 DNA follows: TGCAGCGTTCCGAATGACGAGCGAAGCTACGAGCAGTACTTC.

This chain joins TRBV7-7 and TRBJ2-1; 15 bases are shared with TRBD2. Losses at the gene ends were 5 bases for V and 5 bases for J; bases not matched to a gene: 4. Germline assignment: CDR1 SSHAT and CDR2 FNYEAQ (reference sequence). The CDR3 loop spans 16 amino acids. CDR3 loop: CASSPGTSGGHNEQFF. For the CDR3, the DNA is TGTGCCAGCAGCCCGGGGACTAGCGGGGGGCACAATGAGCAGTTCTTC. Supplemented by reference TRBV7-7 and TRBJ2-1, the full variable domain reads GAGVSQSPRYKVTKRGQDVTLRCDPISSHATLYWYQQALGQGPEFLTYFNYEAQPDKSGLPSDRFSAERPEGSISTLTIQRTEQRDSAMYRCASSPGTSGGHNEQFFGPGTRLTVL.

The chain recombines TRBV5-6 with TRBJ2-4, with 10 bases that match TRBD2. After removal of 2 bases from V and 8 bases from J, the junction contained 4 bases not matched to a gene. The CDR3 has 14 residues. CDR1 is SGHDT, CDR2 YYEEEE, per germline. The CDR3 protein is CASSLSGGVDIQYF. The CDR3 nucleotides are TGTGCCAGCAGCTTAAGCGGGGGGGTGGACATTCAGTACTTC. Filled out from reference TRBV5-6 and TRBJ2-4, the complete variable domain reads DAGVTQSPTHLIKTRGQQVTLRCSPKSGHDTVSWYQQALGQGPQFIFQYYEEEERQRGNFPDRFSGHQFPNYSSELNVNALLLGDSALYLCASSLSGGVDIQYFGAGTRLSVL.

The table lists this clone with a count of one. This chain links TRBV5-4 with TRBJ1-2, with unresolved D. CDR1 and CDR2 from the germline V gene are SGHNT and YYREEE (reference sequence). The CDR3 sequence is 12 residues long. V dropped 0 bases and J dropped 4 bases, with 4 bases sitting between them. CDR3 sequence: CASSLELYGYTF. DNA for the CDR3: TGTGCCAGCAGCTTGGAGCTCTATGGCTACACCTTC.

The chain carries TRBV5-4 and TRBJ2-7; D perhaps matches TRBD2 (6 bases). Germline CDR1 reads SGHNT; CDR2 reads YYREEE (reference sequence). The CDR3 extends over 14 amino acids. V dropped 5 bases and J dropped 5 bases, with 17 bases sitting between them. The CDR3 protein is CASRGGTAGHEQYF. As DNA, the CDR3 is TGTGCCAGCAGAGGCGGGACCGCCGGGCACGAGCAGTACTTC.

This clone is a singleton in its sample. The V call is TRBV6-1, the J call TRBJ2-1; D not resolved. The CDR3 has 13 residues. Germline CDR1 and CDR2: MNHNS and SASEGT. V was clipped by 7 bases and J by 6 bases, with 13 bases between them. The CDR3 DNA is TGTGCCAGCAAGAAAAGCCCAGGCAATGAGCAGTTCTTC. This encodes CASKKSPGNEQFF.

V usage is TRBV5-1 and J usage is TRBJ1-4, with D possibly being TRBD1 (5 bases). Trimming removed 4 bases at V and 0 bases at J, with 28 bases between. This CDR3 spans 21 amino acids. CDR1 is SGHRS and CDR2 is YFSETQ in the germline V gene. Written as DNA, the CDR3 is TGCGCCAGCAGCCCCCGTGGGGGGACTATTGGCTGGGCCCCAACTAATGAAAAACTGTTTTTT. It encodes CASSPRGGTIGWAPTNEKLFF.

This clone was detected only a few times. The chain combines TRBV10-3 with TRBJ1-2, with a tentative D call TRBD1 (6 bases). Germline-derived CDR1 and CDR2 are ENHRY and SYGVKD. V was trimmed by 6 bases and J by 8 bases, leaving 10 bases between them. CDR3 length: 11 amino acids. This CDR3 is CAIRQGRGYTF. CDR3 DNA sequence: TGTGCCATCAGACAGGGTAGGGGCTACACCTTC.

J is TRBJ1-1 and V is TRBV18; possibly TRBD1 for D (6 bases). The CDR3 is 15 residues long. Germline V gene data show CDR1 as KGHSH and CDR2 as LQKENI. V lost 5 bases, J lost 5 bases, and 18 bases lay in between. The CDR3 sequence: CASSVATGSGTEAFF. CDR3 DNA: TGTGCCAGCTCAGTAGCTACAGGGTCCGGGACTGAAGCTTTCTTT.

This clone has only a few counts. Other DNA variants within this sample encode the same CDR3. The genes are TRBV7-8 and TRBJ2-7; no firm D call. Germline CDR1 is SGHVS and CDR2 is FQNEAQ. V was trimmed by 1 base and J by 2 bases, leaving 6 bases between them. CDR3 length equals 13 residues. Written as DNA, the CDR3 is TGTGCCAGCAGCTTAGGCGGAACCTACGAGCAGTACTTC. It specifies CASSLGGTYEQYF.

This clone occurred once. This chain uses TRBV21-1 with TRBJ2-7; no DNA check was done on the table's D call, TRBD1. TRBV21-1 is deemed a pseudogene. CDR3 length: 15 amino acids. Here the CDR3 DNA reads TGTGCCAGCAGCCACGAAAGACAGGGACCGGACGAGCAGTACTTC. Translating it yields CASSHERQGPDEQYF.

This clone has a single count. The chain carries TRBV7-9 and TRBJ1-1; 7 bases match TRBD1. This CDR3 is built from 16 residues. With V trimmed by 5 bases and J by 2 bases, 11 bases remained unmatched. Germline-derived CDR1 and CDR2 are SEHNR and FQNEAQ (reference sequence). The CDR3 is CASSPLQGRTNTEAFF. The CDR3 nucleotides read TGTGCCAGCAGCCCCCTACAGGGGAGGACTAACACTGAAGCTTTCTTT.

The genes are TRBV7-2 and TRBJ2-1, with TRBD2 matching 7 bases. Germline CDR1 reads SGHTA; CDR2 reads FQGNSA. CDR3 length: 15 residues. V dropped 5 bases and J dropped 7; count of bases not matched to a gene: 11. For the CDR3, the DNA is TGTGCCAGCAGCCTAGGGGCGGGAGATCCGAATGAGCAGTTCTTC. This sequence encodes CASSLGAGDPNEQFF.

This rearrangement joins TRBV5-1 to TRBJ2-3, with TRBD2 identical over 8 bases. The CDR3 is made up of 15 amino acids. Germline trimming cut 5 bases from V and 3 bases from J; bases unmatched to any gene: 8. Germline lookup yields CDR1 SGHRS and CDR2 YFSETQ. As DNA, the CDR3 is TGCGCCAGCAGGCGAGCGGGAGAGGAAACAGATACGCAGTATTTT. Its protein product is CASRRAGEETDTQYF.